One sample yielded the 27 T cell receptor beta chains listed below, sequenced in a study of T cell responses to AZD1222 COVID-19 vaccine. Measured with immunoSEQ multiplex PCR; TCRdb has only the in-frame clones, and not every one. The profile shows 140,000 to 150,000 clones, about 93% of them singletons. The input for sequencing was peripheral blood, taken on day 0 of AZD1222 vaccination. The receptors come from an adult in good health.

This rearrangement joins TRBV7-2 to TRBJ1-2; D gene uncertain. V was shortened by 2 bases and J by 1 base, with 8 bases between the two germline ends. Germline CDR1 is SGHTA and CDR2 is FQGNSA. The CDR3 covers 14 residues. Written as DNA, the CDR3 is TGTGCCAGCAGCTTACAGGATCTTAACTATGGCTACACCTTC. Amino acids: CASSLQDLNYGYTF.

The CDR3 sequence: CASGLRPPPYGYTF. CDR3 coding DNA: TGTGCTAGTGGTTTGCGACCCCCCCCTTATGGCTACACCTTC. This rearrangement joins TRBV12-5 to TRBJ1-2; no definite D call. Per the germline V gene, CDR1 is LGHNT and CDR2 is FRNRAP. The CDR3 has 14 amino acids. Trimming removed 2 bases at V and 5 bases at J, with 12 bases between.

This sequence joins TRBV11-3 and TRBJ2-7; no reliable D call. In germline, CDR1 is SGHNT, CDR2 YENEEA. CDR3 length: 14 amino acids. V was pared by 5 bases and J by 3 bases, with 14 bases between. The CDR3 sequence: CASSPRVMNYEQYF. CDR3 DNA sequence: TGTGCCAGCAGCCCTAGGGTTATGAACTACGAGCAGTACTTC.

The gene calls are TRBV24-1 and TRBJ1-2; possible D gene TRBD1, 6 bases. The CDR3 consists of 18 residues. The germline V and J ends were trimmed by 2 bases and 0 bases, with 18 bases remaining between them. Germline V gene data show CDR1 as KGHDR and CDR2 as SFDVKD. The CDR3 sequence is CATSDSGKQGRANYGYTF. As DNA, the CDR3 is TGTGCCACCAGTGATTCAGGGAAACAGGGACGAGCTAACTATGGCTACACCTTC.

This rearrangement joins TRBV7-9 to TRBJ2-5; D unclear. The CDR3 spans 15 residues. Looked up from germline, CDR1 is SEHNR and CDR2 is FQNEAQ (reference sequence). The ends were cut back, 1 base at V and 3 bases at J, with 12 bases in the middle. The CDR3 DNA sequence: TGTGCCAGCAGCTTAGGGGCTGGCCAGGAAGAGACCCAGTACTTC. Its translation: CASSLGAGQEETQYF.

The rearrangement links TRBV12-3 or TRBV12-4 to TRBJ1-5, with no clear D. Trimming stripped 4 bases from V and 0 bases from J, with 4 bases between. The CDR3 is 13 amino acids. The CDR3: CASSYYSNQPQHF. CDR3 coding DNA: TGTGCCAGCAGTTATTATAGCAATCAGCCCCAGCATTTT.

This chain joins TRBV9 and TRBJ1-2, with D unclear. Germline CDR1 reads SGDLS; CDR2 reads YYNGEE. V shed 0 bases and J shed 4 bases, with 25 bases lying between them. This CDR3 contains 19 residues. CDR3 sequence: CASSVGEVGSPGRIYGYTF. CDR3 coding DNA: TGTGCCAGCAGCGTAGGAGAGGTTGGGTCCCCCGGGCGGATCTATGGCTACACCTTC.

The chain uses TRBV12-3 or TRBV12-4 and TRBJ2-2; a possible D gene is TRBD1 (6 bases). Deletions cut 7 bases from V and 8 bases from J, with 14 bases between. This CDR3 contains 13 residues. The CDR3, as DNA: TGTGCCAGCACCTGGACAGCCTGGGGGGAGCTGTTTTTT. Its protein product is CASTWTAWGELFF.

The chain has TRBV5-1 and TRBJ2-7, with 10 bases that match TRBD1. The CDR3 covers 15 residues. The germline V gene has CDR1 SGHRS and CDR2 YFSETQ. V lost 3 bases to trimming and J lost 7 bases; unmatched junction nucleotides: 10. CDR3 bases: TGCGCCAGCAGCTGGGGTGGGACAGGGGCCAAGGAGCAGTACTTC. Translation gives CASSWGGTGAKEQYF.

V and J are TRBV6-5 and TRBJ1-1; D gene unclear. Germline V gene sequence: CDR1 MNHEY, CDR2 SVGAGI. Trimming took off 1 base at V and 4 bases at J, with 7 bases between the two ends. The CDR3 extends over 13 amino acids. In DNA, the CDR3 is TGTGCCAGCAGTTACTACGGAGGCACTGAAGCTTTCTTT. This sequence encodes CASSYYGGTEAFF.

In this sample, this clone turned up once. The V gene is TRBV3-1 (or the pseudogene TRBV3-2), the J gene TRBJ1-2; 7 nucleotides line up with TRBD1. The CDR3 totals 16 residues. The V gene end was trimmed by 4 bases and the J gene end by 1 base; junction bases not matched to a gene: 9. CDR1 LGHDT and CDR2 YNNKEL come from the germline V gene (reference sequence). The CDR3 loop reads CASSLDQGGLNYGYTF. For the CDR3, the DNA is TGTGCCAGCAGCCTTGACCAGGGGGGGCTTAACTATGGCTACACCTTC.

The J gene is TRBJ1-1, the V gene TRBV4-2; TRBD1 is a possible D gene (5 bases). CDR1 is LGHNA and CDR2 is YNFKEQ in the germline V gene. This CDR3 spans 19 amino acids. The germline V and J ends were trimmed by 1 base and 1 base, with 22 bases remaining between them. The CDR3 coding sequence is TGTGCCAGCAGCCAAGTCTCACTAGCTTTCGGGGGAACGAACACTGAAGCTTTCTTT. Amino acid sequence: CASSQVSLAFGGTNTEAFF.

This sequence joins TRBV7-4 and TRBJ1-1; 10 positions match TRBD1. Trimming cost V 5 bases and J 1 base; bases outside gene matches: 10. The CDR3 sequence is 17 residues long. Germline CDR1 SGHVT, CDR2 SQSDAQ. The CDR3 bases are TGTGCCAGCAGCCCCGAACCGGGACAGGGGAGGAACACTGAAGCTTTCTTT. Translating gives CASSPEPGQGRNTEAFF.

The rearrangement uses TRBV7-2 and TRBJ2-1; D not resolved. The germline V gene encodes CDR1 SGHTA and CDR2 FQGNSA. The CDR3 has 13 residues. V dropped 5 bases and J dropped 7 bases, with 12 bases sitting between them. CDR3 protein: CASSPAPPNEQFF. The CDR3 coding sequence is TGTGCCAGCAGCCCCGCCCCCCCAAATGAGCAGTTCTTC.

This rearrangement joins TRBV2 to TRBJ1-1; possible D gene TRBD1, 5 bases. The ends were cut back, 7 bases at V and 0 bases at J, with 12 bases in the middle. CDR3 length: 14 amino acids. Germline values: CDR1 SNHLY, CDR2 FYNNEI. The CDR3: CASNMGDVNTEAFF. The CDR3 DNA sequence: TGTGCCAGCAATATGGGGGACGTGAACACTGAAGCTTTCTTT.

The chain is built from TRBV30 and TRBJ1-3; D perhaps matches TRBD1 (6 bases). Germline-derived CDR1 and CDR2 are GTSNPN and SVGIG (reference sequence). The ends were cut back, 1 base at V and 2 bases at J, with 9 bases in the middle. This CDR3 is 14 amino acids long. The CDR3 loop reads CAWSAGVTGNTIYF. In DNA form, the CDR3 reads TGTGCCTGGAGTGCAGGGGTTACTGGAAACACCATATATTTT.

This chain uses TRBV15 with TRBJ1-1; D remains ambiguous. Trimming took 1 base from V and 0 from J, leaving 9 bases between them. The CDR3 runs 15 residues. Germline V gives CDR1 LNHNV, CDR2 YYDKDF (reference sequence). The CDR3 DNA reads as TGTGCCACCAGCAGAGTTGGGATGATGAACACTGAAGCTTTCTTT. Translating gives CATSRVGMMNTEAFF.

Only one count was recorded for this clone. The chain is built from TRBV7-9 and TRBJ1-5, with TRBD1 identical over 7 bases. CDR3 length: 12 residues. Losses at the gene ends were 8 bases for V and 4 bases for J; bases not matched to a gene: 2. Germline CDR1 is SEHNR and CDR2 is FQNEAQ (reference sequence). The CDR3 DNA reads TGTGCCAGCGCAGGGGGGAATCAGCCCCAGCATTTT. Translation: CASAGGNQPQHF.

Details on this clone: Other DNA sequences in the same sample also yield this CDR3. The chain employs TRBV29-1 and TRBJ2-7; D is unclear. The CDR3 totals 12 residues. Trimming removed 2 bases from V and 3 bases from J, with 8 bases in between. Germline V gene sequence: CDR1 SQVTM, CDR2 ANQGSEA. The CDR3 protein is CSVELTDYEQYF. CDR3 bases: TGCAGCGTTGAATTGACCGACTACGAGCAGTACTTC.

The chain has TRBV7-9 and TRBJ1-1; D unresolved. Germline V CDR1 and CDR2: SEHNR, FQNEAQ (reference sequence). V gave up 0 bases and J gave up 4 bases, with 6 bases separating them. CDR3 size: 13 residues. The CDR3 reads CASSLASSTEAFF. Here the CDR3 DNA reads TGTGCCAGCAGCTTAGCCAGCTCCACTGAAGCTTTCTTT.

This sequence joins TRBV28 and TRBJ2-2, with D perhaps TRBD1 (5 bases). The CDR3 runs to 12 residues. V was shortened by 5 bases and J by 10 bases, with 11 bases between the two germline ends. Looked up from germline, CDR1 is MDHEN and CDR2 is SYDVKM. CDR3 loop: CASSRRVAELFF. CDR3 in DNA: TGTGCCAGCAGTCGCAGGGTCGCGGAGCTGTTTTTT.

The rearrangement uses TRBV18 and TRBJ1-4; no definite D call. The V end lost 3 bases, the J end lost 8 bases, and 22 bases lay between the germline ends. The CDR3 totals 17 residues. Germline V CDR1 and CDR2: KGHSH, LQKENI. The CDR3 sequence: CASSPADGPPGSEKLFF. CDR3 nucleotides: TGTGCCAGCTCACCCGCCGACGGGCCCCCCGGCTCCGAAAAACTGTTTTTT. The full variable domain, with the rest looked up from reference TRBV18 and TRBJ1-4, is NAGVMQNPRHLVRRRGQEARLRCSPMKGHSHVYWYRQLPEEGLKFMVYLQKENIIDESGMPKERFSAEFPKEGPSILRIQQVVRGDSAAYFCASSPADGPPGSEKLFFGSGTQLSVL.

The sample holds a few counts of this clone. The V call is TRBV9, the J call TRBJ1-2; no reliable D call. Germline CDR1 and CDR2: SGDLS and YYNGEE. V lost 4 bases, J lost 3 bases, and 16 bases lay in between. The CDR3 is 15 residues long. The chain's CDR3 is CASSSRDPRDYGYTF. CDR3 in DNA: TGTGCCAGCAGCTCCCGAGACCCCCGCGACTATGGCTACACCTTC.

The CDR3 loop is CASSLASSGGARETQYF. CDR3 nucleotide sequence: TGTGCCAGCAGCTTGGCCTCTAGCGGGGGGGCCAGGGAGACCCAGTACTTC. V is TRBV5-4 and J is TRBJ2-5; TRBD2 aligns across 12 bases. The CDR3 spans 17 residues. From germline, CDR1 is SGHNT and CDR2 YYREEE (reference sequence). J lost 5 bases, V lost 0 bases, and 8 bases had no gene match.

The chain combines TRBV10-3 with TRBJ2-5; 10 bases are shared with TRBD2. Losses at the gene ends were 10 bases for V and 1 base for J; bases not matched to a gene: 12. There are 16 residues in the CDR3. Germline-derived CDR1 and CDR2 are ENHRY and SYGVKD. As DNA, the CDR3 is TGTGCCACCGCAGGGCTAGCGGGGGAATTCCAAGAGACCCAGTACTTC. As protein: CATAGLAGEFQETQYF.

The chain recombines TRBV30 with TRBJ1-5, with 9 bases matching TRBD1. V dropped 0 bases and J dropped 3; count of bases not matched to a gene: 6. The germline V gene has CDR1 GTSNPN and CDR2 SVGIG (reference sequence). The CDR3 length is 16 residues. CDR3 nucleotides: TGTGCCTGGAGTGTACAGGGGACAGGGATCAATCAGCCCCAGCATTTT. The encoded protein is CAWSVQGTGINQPQHF.

The gene calls are TRBV15 and TRBJ1-2; 9 bases agree with TRBD1. Germline values: CDR1 LNHNV, CDR2 YYDKDF (reference sequence). The CDR3 length is 15 residues. The ends lost 5 bases at V and 7 bases at J; junction bases unmatched: 11. The CDR3 DNA reads TGTGCCACCAGCGGGGACAGGGACAGGGTCTCTGGCTACACCTTC. It codes for CATSGDRDRVSGYTF. The complete variable domain, with remaining parts taken from reference TRBV15 and TRBJ1-2, reads DAMVIQNPRYQVTQFGKPVTLSCSQTLNHNVMYWYQQKSSQAPKLLFHYYDKDFNNEADTPDNFQSRRPNTSFCFLDIRSPGLGDTAMYLCATSGDRDRVSGYTFGSGTRLTVV.